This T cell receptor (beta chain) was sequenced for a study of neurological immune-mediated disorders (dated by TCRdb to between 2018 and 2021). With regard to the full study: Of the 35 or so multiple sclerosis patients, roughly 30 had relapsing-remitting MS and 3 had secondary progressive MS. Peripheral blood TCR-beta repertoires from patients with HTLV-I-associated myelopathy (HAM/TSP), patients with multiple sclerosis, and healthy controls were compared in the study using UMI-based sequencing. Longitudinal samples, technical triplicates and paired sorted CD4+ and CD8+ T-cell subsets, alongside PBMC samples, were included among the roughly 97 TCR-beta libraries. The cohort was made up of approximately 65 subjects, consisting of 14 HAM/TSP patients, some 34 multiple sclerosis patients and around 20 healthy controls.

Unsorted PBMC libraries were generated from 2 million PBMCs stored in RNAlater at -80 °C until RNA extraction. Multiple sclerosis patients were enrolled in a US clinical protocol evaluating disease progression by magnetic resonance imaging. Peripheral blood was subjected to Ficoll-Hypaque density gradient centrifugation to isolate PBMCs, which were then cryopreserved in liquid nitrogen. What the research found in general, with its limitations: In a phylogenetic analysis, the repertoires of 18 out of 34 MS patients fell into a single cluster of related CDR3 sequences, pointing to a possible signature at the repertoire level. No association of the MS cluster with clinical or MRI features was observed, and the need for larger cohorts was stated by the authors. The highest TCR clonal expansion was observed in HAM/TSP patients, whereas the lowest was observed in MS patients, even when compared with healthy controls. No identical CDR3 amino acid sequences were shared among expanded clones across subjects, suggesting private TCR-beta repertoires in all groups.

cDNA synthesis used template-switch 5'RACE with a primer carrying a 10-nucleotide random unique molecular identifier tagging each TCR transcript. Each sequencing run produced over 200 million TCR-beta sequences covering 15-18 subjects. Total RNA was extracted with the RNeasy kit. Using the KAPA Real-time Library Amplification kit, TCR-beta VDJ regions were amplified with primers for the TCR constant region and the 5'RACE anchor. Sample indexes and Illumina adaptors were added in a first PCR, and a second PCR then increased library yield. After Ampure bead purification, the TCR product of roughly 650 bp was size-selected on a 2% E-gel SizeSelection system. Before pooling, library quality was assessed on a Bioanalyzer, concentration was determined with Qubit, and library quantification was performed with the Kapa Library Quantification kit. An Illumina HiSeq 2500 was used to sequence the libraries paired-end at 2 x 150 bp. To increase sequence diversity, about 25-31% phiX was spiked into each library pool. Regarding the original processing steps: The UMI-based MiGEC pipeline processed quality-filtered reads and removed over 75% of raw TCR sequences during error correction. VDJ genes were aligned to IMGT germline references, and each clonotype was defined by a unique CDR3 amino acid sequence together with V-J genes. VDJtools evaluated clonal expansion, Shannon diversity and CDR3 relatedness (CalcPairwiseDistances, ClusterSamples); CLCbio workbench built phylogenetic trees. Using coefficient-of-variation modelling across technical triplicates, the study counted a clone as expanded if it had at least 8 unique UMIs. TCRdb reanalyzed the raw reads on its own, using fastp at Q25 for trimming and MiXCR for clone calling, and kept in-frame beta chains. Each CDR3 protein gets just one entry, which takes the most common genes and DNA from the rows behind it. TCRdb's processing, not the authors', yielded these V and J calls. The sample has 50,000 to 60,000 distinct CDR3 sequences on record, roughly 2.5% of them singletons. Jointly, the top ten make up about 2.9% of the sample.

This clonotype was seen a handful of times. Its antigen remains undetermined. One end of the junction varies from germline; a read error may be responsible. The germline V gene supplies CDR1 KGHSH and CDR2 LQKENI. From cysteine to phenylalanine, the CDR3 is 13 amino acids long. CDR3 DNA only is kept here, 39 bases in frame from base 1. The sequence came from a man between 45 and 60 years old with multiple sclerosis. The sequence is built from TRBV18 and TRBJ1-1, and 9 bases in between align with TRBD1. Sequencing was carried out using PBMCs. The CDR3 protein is CANSPPGQGRPFF. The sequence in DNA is TGTGCCAACTCACCTCCGGGACAGGGTCGGCCTTTCTTT.